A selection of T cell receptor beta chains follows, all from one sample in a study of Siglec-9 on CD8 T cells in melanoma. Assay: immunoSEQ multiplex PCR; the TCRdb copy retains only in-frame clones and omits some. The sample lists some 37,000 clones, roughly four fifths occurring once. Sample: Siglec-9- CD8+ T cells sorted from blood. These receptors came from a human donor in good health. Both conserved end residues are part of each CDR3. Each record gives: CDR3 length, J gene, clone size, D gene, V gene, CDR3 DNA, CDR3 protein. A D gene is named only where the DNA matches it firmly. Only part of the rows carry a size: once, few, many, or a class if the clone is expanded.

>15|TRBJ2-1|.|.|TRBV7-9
TGTGCCAGCAGCTTAGGTAGGGACCTCTCGGGTGAGCAGTTCTTC
CASSLGRDLSGEQFF
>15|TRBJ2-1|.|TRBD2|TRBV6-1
TGTGCCAGCAGTTTTACTAGCGGGACGGACCATGAGCAGTTCTTC
CASSFTSGTDHEQFF
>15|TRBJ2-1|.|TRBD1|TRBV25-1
TGTGCCAGCAGTGATTTTGGACAGGGGAACACGGGGCAGTTCTTC
CASSDFGQGNTGQFF
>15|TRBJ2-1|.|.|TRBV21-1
TGTGCCAGCAGCAAACAAGGCGTTCTGGGGAATGAGCAGTTCTTC
CASSKQGVLGNEQFF
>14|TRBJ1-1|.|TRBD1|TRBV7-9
TGTGCCAGCAGCTTAGGACAGGGACTGGCTGAAGCTTTCTTT
CASSLGQGLAEAFF
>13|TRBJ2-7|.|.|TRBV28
TGTGCCAGCGCCCTCCAGGGGATGGACGAGCAGTACTTC
CASALQGMDEQYF
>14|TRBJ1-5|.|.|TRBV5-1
TGCGCCAGCAGGAAAAGGTTCGGCAATCAGCCCCAGCATTTT
CASRKRFGNQPQHF
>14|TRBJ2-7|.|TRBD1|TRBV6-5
TGTGCCAGCAGTGAGACAGGGGGCTTTTACGAGCAGTACTTC
CASSETGGFYEQYF
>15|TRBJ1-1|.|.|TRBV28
TGTGCCAGCAGTCCTCTGGACACGCAGAACACTGAAGCTTTCTTT
CASSPLDTQNTEAFF
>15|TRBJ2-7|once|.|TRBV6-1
TGTGCCAGCGGCCTCCTGGAGGGTACTTCCTACGAGCAGTACTTC
CASGLLEGTSYEQYF
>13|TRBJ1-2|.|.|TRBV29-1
TGCAGCGCTCAACCCCCCGGGACCTATGGCTACACCTTC
CSAQPPGTYGYTF
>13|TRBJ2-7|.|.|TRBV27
TGTGCCAGCAGTCGTACTAGCAGATACGAGCAGTACTTC
CASSRTSRYEQYF
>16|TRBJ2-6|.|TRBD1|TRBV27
TGTGCCAGCAGTGGGACAGGGGGCTCTGGGGCCAACGTCCTGACTTTC
CASSGTGGSGANVLTF
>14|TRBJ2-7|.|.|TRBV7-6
TGTGCCAGCAGCCCTAGGACACGCCACTACGAGCAGTACTTC
CASSPRTRHYEQYF
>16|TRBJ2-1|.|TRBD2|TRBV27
TGTGCCAGCAGTTTAGGCGGAGCGGGGTACGGGAATGAGCAGTTCTTC
CASSLGGAGYGNEQFF
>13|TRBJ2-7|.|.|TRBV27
TGTGCCAGCAGTTTAGAACCTGCCTACGAGCAGTACTTC
CASSLEPAYEQYF
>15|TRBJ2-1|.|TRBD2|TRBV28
TGTGCCAGCAGTGCCGGGGGGGATTGGAGGAATGAGCAGTTCTTC
CASSAGGDWRNEQFF
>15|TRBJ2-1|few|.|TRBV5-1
TGCGCCAGCAGCTTTAAGGACTCTCCGGGTTATGAGCAGTTCTTC
CASSFKDSPGYEQFF
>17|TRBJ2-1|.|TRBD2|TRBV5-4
TGTGCCAGCAGCTCTAGACTAGCGGGAGGGCCCTACAATGAGCAGTTCTTC
CASSSRLAGGPYNEQFF
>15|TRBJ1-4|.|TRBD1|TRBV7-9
TGTGCCAGCAGCTCTGAGACAGGGATTACTGAAAAACTGTTTTTT
CASSSETGITEKLFF
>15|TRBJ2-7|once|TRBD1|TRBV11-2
TGTGCCAGCAGCTCCTTGGGGACAGGTTCCTACGAGCAGTACTTC
CASSSLGTGSYEQYF
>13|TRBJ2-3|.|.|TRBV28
TGTGCCAGCAGACCCGACAGCACAGATACGCAGTATTTT
CASRPDSTDTQYF
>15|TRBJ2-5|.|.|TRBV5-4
TGTGCCAGCAGCCCCGAGGCAGGGGCCCAAGAGACCCAGTACTTC
CASSPEAGAQETQYF
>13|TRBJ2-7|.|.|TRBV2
TGTGCCAGGGAGGGGGAGGGCCAATACGAGCAGTACTTC
CAREGEGQYEQYF
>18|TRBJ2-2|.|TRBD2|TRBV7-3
TGTGCCAGCAGCTCGTTAATAGCGGGGGCCGGGAACACCGGGGAGCTGTTTTTT
CASSSLIAGAGNTGELFF
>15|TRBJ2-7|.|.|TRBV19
TGTGCCAGTAGTATGGTTCCTTCCGTCTCCTACGAGCAGTACTTC
CASSMVPSVSYEQYF
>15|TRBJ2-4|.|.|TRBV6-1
TGTGCCAGTGTGGCCGGCGAACTAGCCAAAAACATTCAGTACTTC
CASVAGELAKNIQYF
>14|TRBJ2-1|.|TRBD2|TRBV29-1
TGCAGCGTCCGACTAGCGGGAGGGCCCAATGAGCAGTTCTTC
CSVRLAGGPNEQFF
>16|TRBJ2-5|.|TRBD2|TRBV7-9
TGTGCCAGCAGCTTCCTAGCGGGAGGGCCCTCAGAGACCCAGTACTTC
CASSFLAGGPSETQYF
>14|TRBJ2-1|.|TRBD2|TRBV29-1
TGCAGCGTTGCAGGGACTAGCGGGAGAAATGAGCAGTTCTTC
CSVAGTSGRNEQFF
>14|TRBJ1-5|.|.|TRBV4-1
TGCGCCAGCAGCCAAGTGGGGGTTAATCAGCCCCAGCATTTT
CASSQVGVNQPQHF
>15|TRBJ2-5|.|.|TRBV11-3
TGTGCCAGCAGCTTAGACGGCAGGGGCGGGGAGACCCAGTACTTC
CASSLDGRGGETQYF
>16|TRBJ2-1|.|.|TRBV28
TGTGCCAGCAGTCTGGTACTAGCCCCACCGAACAATGAGCAGTTCTTC
CASSLVLAPPNNEQFF
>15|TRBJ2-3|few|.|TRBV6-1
TGTGCCAGCAGTGACCCAGTTCTTTTGGGAGATACGCAGTATTTT
CASSDPVLLGDTQYF
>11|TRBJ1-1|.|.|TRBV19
TGTGCCAGCAGTATGTCCGAAGAAGCTTTCTTT
CASSMSEEAFF
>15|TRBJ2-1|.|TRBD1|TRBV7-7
TGTGCTAGCAGCTTAGGGCAGGGGGCGAGTAATGAGCAGTTCTTC
CASSLGQGASNEQFF
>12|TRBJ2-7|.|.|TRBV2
TGTGCCAGCAGGGCGGGCTCCCTGAAGCAGTACTTC
CASRAGSLKQYF
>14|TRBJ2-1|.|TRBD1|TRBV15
TGTGCCACCAGCAGGGCCACAGGGGATAATGAGCAGTTCTTC
CATSRATGDNEQFF
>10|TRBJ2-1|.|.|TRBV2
TGTGCCAGCAGTGGGGATGAGCAGTTCTTC
CASSGDEQFF
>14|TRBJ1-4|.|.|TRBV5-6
TGTGCCAGCAGCTTGGGAAATGGTAATGAAAAACTGTTTTTT
CASSLGNGNEKLFF
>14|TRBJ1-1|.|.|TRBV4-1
TGCGCCAGCAGCCAAGGGGGGGGGAACACTGAAGCTTTCTTT
CASSQGGGNTEAFF
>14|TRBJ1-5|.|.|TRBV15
TGTGCCACCAGCAGAGTCCAGGGCGATCAGCCCCAGCATTTT
CATSRVQGDQPQHF
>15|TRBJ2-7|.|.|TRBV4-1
TGCGCCAGCAGCCAAGAAATTGGGAGACTGGACGAGCAGTACTTC
CASSQEIGRLDEQYF
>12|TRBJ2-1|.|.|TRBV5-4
TGTGCCAGCAGCTTTCCTGGAAATGAGCAGTTCTTC
CASSFPGNEQFF
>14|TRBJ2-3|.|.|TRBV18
TGTGCCAGCTCACCACTCAGTAGCACAGATACGCAGTATTTT
CASSPLSSTDTQYF
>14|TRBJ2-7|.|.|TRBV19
TGTGCCAGTAGTATCGTCGGGGGATCATACGAGCAGTACTTC
CASSIVGGSYEQYF